This T cell receptor (beta chain) emerged from a study of STAT3 mutations in large granular lymphocyte leukemia. Study information: Canonical activating STAT3 mutations were detected in roughly half of the longitudinally sequenced T-LGLL patients. Study outcomes and limitations: Clonal expansion was inferred from other time points because no sample existed at each clone's first appearance. In T-cell large granular lymphocyte leukemia, about half of patients showed multiple immunodominant subclonotypes.

Notes on this clone: Its cognate antigen is unknown.

Germline CDR1 and CDR2: SGHRS and YFSETQ. V trimming: 0 bases; J trimming: 3 bases; junction bases outside the gene matches: 5. The CDR3 extends over 15 amino acids. The method was immunoSEQ multiplex PCR; TCRdb's version includes in-frame clones alone and lacks a portion of them. The sample has approximately 9,100 clones, roughly 90% seen once. This chain joins TRBV5-1 and TRBJ1-1, with 7 positions matching TRBD1. The sample comprised peripheral blood mononuclear cells. The clonotype was recovered from a man between 60 and 70 years old with T-cell large granular lymphocyte leukemia. Some clones in this sample may be carry-over from other donors' samples. CDR3 region: CASSLEPGGDTEAFF. The CDR3, as DNA: TGCGCCAGCAGCTTGGAGCCAGGGGGTGACACTGAAGCTTTCTTT.